This is a list of T cell receptor beta chains from one sample in a study of T cells in Graves' hyperthyroidism and ophthalmopathy. A single record per CDR3 protein comes from TCRdb applying MiXCR to the multiplex PCR reads. Of about 180,000 distinct CDR3 sequences listed, 15% to 20% are singletons. The specimen sequenced was blood. Receptor source: a woman aged 45-60 years with Graves' hyperthyroidism. Each CDR3 is given without its conserved first and last residue.

TRBV29-1,TRBJ2-5,SVGVLPETRY
TRBV2,TRBJ1-5,ASSGPGDEQPQH
TRBV5-1,TRBJ1-2,ASRTGNGGYT
TRBV28,TRBJ1-5,ASRLGGAGQPQH
TRBV5-6,TRBJ1-1,ASSFPGQYTEAF
TRBV19,TRBJ1-1,ASRPGLHTEAF
TRBV12-3/TRBV12-4,TRBJ1-5,ASSPGNGGSAQH
TRBV12-5,TRBJ1-4,ASGSPPGGTEKLF
TRBV5-1,TRBJ2-2,ASSLRQDRNTGELF
TRBV6-2/TRBV6-3,TRBJ2-3,ASGYSKSGRSTDTQY
TRBV4-1,TRBJ1-2,ASSQPTGDRRRGYT
TRBV7-9,TRBJ2-3,ASSRLKDGNTDTQY
TRBV12-3/TRBV12-4,TRBJ2-5,ASSFSLGPRETQY
TRBV5-1,TRBJ1-2,ASSLLTVDYGYT
TRBV4-2,TRBJ1-1,ASSQDPSMNTEAF
TRBV7-9,TRBJ1-1,ASIPYGQLNTEAF
TRBV2,TRBJ2-7,ASLEDRDAYEQY
TRBV27,TRBJ1-4,ASRPRGIGLNEKLF
TRBV12-3/TRBV12-4,TRBJ2-2,ASSTGTGAWGELF
TRBV24-1,TRBJ2-5,ATSAGDRDLGETQY
TRBV6-5,TRBJ2-7,ASSYSMGLAAYEQY
TRBV28,TRBJ1-2,ASSPSLGVLYGYT
TRBV5-1,TRBJ2-2,ASSPTLQSTGELF
TRBV20-1,TRBJ1-3,SARVGGTGNTIY
TRBV5-1,TRBJ1-1,ASSGGTGINTEAF
TRBV18,TRBJ2-7,ASSPRTGSYEQY
TRBV6-2/TRBV6-3,TRBJ1-1,ASSRNLQTNTEAF
TRBV5-8,TRBJ2-2,ASSLGLLTGELF
TRBV6-2/TRBV6-3,TRBJ2-5,ASSYPAGLAGLQETQY
TRBV11-2,TRBJ1-1,ASSLRQVADTEAF
TRBV11-3,TRBJ2-1,ASSPGEGENEQF
TRBV5-1,TRBJ1-4,ASSLGQGWEKLF
TRBV9,TRBJ2-5,ASSPDGRPGSIQY
TRBV7-9,TRBJ2-7,ASSFLGLAGDNEQY
TRBV11-2,TRBJ2-3,ASSRRASTDTQY
TRBV27,TRBJ2-1,ASSLTQGGGPYNEQF
TRBV28,TRBJ1-6,ASSLVPNSPLH
TRBV29-1,TRBJ1-6,SASQGLNSPLH
TRBV7-9,TRBJ2-7,ASSLGQGIYEQY
TRBV20-1,TRBJ2-3,SASNYARSGSTDTQY
TRBV28,TRBJ2-1,ASAWTPYNEQF
TRBV9,TRBJ2-7,ASSVGDSATYEQY
TRBV6-1,TRBJ2-4,ASSLPGAEGKNIQY
TRBV3-1,TRBJ1-5,ASSQDYGRVGGPQH
TRBV2,TRBJ1-6,ASSERSPMNNSPLH
TRBV27,TRBJ2-1,ASSLQALYSYNEQF
TRBV7-9,TRBJ2-1,ASSLPHRGERY
TRBV12-3/TRBV12-4,TRBJ2-7,TSSFRRQLSYEQY
TRBV28,TRBJ2-1,ASTLPSRSYNEQF
TRBV4-1,TRBJ1-3,ASSPRTGLMFGNTIY
TRBV20-1,TRBJ1-1,SASRGEMNTEAF
TRBV5-5,TRBJ1-5,ASSLAATGSGNQPQH
TRBV7-2,TRBJ1-1,ASSLGGSRLVNTEAF
TRBV29-1,TRBJ2-7,SGARGGGYEQY
TRBV5-6,TRBJ1-4,ASRAGGAANEKLF
TRBV6-5,TRBJ1-2,ASSSSGTGNYGYT